A selection of T cell receptor beta chains follows, all from one sample in a study of blood T cells in healthy people across ages. TCRdb re-analysed the 5' RACE reads in MiXCR, keeping a single row per CDR3 protein. The sample records about 680,000 distinct CDR3 sequences, about half being singletons. The material sequenced was blood. These receptors were taken from a woman in her sixties or seventies in good health. Both conserved end residues are part of each CDR3. D genes are given only for firm matches. Some rows mark clone size as missing; the rest say once, few, many or name a class of expanded clone.

j_call: TRBJ2-5; v_call: TRBV5-4; clone_size: .; d_call: TRBD2; cdr3_nt: TGTGCCAGCAGCTTGACTAGCGGGATGCTTGGAGAGACCCAGTACTTC; cdr3_aa: CASSLTSGMLGETQYF
j_call: TRBJ2-7; v_call: TRBV11-2; clone_size: few; d_call: .; cdr3_nt: TGTGCCAGCAGCTGGGACTCTCGGGACTTACGTGCCTACGAGCAGTACTTC; cdr3_aa: CASSWDSRDLRAYEQYF
j_call: TRBJ1-1; v_call: TRBV20-1; clone_size: .; d_call: .; cdr3_nt: TGCAGTGCTAGATCAGGGGTGGGCACTGAAGCTTTCTTT; cdr3_aa: CSARSGVGTEAFF
j_call: TRBJ2-5; v_call: TRBV20-1; clone_size: few; d_call: TRBD2; cdr3_nt: TGCAGTGCTAGAGGGGGACTATTCGTAAGAGAGACCCAGTACTTC; cdr3_aa: CSARGGLFVRETQYF
j_call: TRBJ2-1; v_call: TRBV7-8; clone_size: few; d_call: TRBD1; cdr3_nt: TGTGCCAGCAGCTCCCTAACAGGGGATACCTACAATGAGCAGTTCTTC; cdr3_aa: CASSSLTGDTYNEQFF
j_call: TRBJ2-1; v_call: TRBV15; clone_size: .; d_call: TRBD2; cdr3_nt: TGTGCCACCAGCAGTAAGACTAGCGGGAGTGGTGAGCAGTTCTTC; cdr3_aa: CATSSKTSGSGEQFF
j_call: TRBJ2-3; v_call: TRBV27; clone_size: .; d_call: TRBD2; cdr3_nt: TGTGCCAGCAGTTTAGGCCTAGCGGTTGGGGCAGATACGCAGTATTTT; cdr3_aa: CASSLGLAVGADTQYF
j_call: TRBJ2-6; v_call: TRBV7-9; clone_size: few; d_call: .; cdr3_nt: TGTGCCAGCAGCTTATCCCGCACGGTATCTGGGGCCAACGTCCTGACTTTC; cdr3_aa: CASSLSRTVSGANVLTF
j_call: TRBJ1-1; v_call: TRBV20-1; clone_size: few; d_call: TRBD1; cdr3_nt: TGCAGTGCTCCCCACCGGGACAGGGGGCGAGCTTTCTTT; cdr3_aa: CSAPHRDRGRAFF
j_call: TRBJ2-3; v_call: TRBV13; clone_size: .; d_call: TRBD1; cdr3_nt: TGTGCCAGCAGCGCACGGACAGGGGGAGATACGCAGTATTTT; cdr3_aa: CASSARTGGDTQYF
j_call: TRBJ2-4; v_call: TRBV7-2; clone_size: once; d_call: TRBD2; cdr3_nt: TGTGCCAGCAGCTTAGTAGGTAGCGGGAGGTACTTC; cdr3_aa: CASSLVGSGRYF
j_call: TRBJ2-7; v_call: TRBV10-3; clone_size: .; d_call: TRBD2; cdr3_nt: TGTGCCATCATGGGGGAGGGGCGCGAGCAGTACTTC; cdr3_aa: CAIMGEGREQYF
j_call: TRBJ1-2; v_call: TRBV2; clone_size: few; d_call: .; cdr3_nt: TGTGCCAGCAAGAGAGGACCCTATGGCTACACCTTC; cdr3_aa: CASKRGPYGYTF
j_call: TRBJ1-2; v_call: TRBV20-1; clone_size: .; d_call: TRBD1; cdr3_nt: TGCAGTGCTAGAGATGGAAGGGGGCTCGGGGGTTATGGCTACACCTTC; cdr3_aa: CSARDGRGLGGYGYTF
j_call: TRBJ1-5; v_call: TRBV28; clone_size: .; d_call: .; cdr3_nt: TGTGCCAGCCAACAGGGAGGGGATCAGCCCCAGCATTTT; cdr3_aa: CASQQGGDQPQHF
j_call: TRBJ2-2; v_call: TRBV5-4; clone_size: once; d_call: TRBD2; cdr3_nt: TGTGCCAGCAGCCCCCGGGGGGTGGACACCGGGGAGCTGTTTTTT; cdr3_aa: CASSPRGVDTGELFF
j_call: TRBJ2-4; v_call: TRBV29-1; clone_size: few; d_call: TRBD1; cdr3_nt: TGCAGCGTTGTACCGACGACAGGGGTTTCGGCCAAAAACACTCAGTACTTC; cdr3_aa: CSVVPTTGVSAKNTQYF
j_call: TRBJ1-2; v_call: TRBV15; clone_size: few; d_call: .; cdr3_nt: TGTGCCACCAGCAGAGGAGGCGACAGAACTAACTATGGCTACACCTTC; cdr3_aa: CATSRGGDRTNYGYTF
j_call: TRBJ1-1; v_call: TRBV24-1; clone_size: .; d_call: .; cdr3_nt: TGTGCCACCAGGGAGGAGTGGGACACTGAAGCTTTCTTT; cdr3_aa: CATREEWDTEAFF
j_call: TRBJ1-6; v_call: TRBV20-1; clone_size: .; d_call: .; cdr3_nt: TGCAGTGCTGAAAAGACAGGAGTCGATTCACCCCTCCACTTT; cdr3_aa: CSAEKTGVDSPLHF
j_call: TRBJ2-7; v_call: TRBV9; clone_size: .; d_call: .; cdr3_nt: TGTGCCAGCAGCGTAGAGGCAGGACCTTCCTACGAGCAGTACTTC; cdr3_aa: CASSVEAGPSYEQYF
j_call: TRBJ2-1; v_call: TRBV6-2/TRBV6-3; clone_size: once; d_call: TRBD2; cdr3_nt: TGTGCCAGCAGGGCGACTAGCGGGGGGTCCTACAATGAGCAGTTCTTC; cdr3_aa: CASRATSGGSYNEQFF
j_call: TRBJ2-7; v_call: TRBV7-2; clone_size: few; d_call: TRBD2; cdr3_nt: TGTGCCAGCAGCTTAGGGGGACTAGCTAAGTCTACGGGCTCCTACGAGCAGTACTTC; cdr3_aa: CASSLGGLAKSTGSYEQYF
j_call: TRBJ2-3; v_call: TRBV24-1; clone_size: .; d_call: TRBD1; cdr3_nt: TGTGCCACCAGTGAACCCGGGACAGGGCACACAGATACGCAGTATTTT; cdr3_aa: CATSEPGTGHTDTQYF
j_call: TRBJ2-1; v_call: TRBV20-1; clone_size: .; d_call: TRBD2; cdr3_nt: TGCAGTGCTAGAGATCCCTCTGGCGGGAGGGCCGTTCCTAGCAATGAGCAGTTCTTC; cdr3_aa: CSARDPSGGRAVPSNEQFF
j_call: TRBJ1-1; v_call: TRBV20-1; clone_size: once; d_call: TRBD1; cdr3_nt: TGCAGTGCGAGACAGGGGAGGGGTGAAGCTTTCTTT; cdr3_aa: CSARQGRGEAFF
j_call: TRBJ2-2; v_call: TRBV4-2; clone_size: .; d_call: .; cdr3_nt: TGTGCCAGCAGCCAAGTCGGGGCGAACACCGGGGAGCTGTTTTTT; cdr3_aa: CASSQVGANTGELFF
j_call: TRBJ2-6; v_call: TRBV4-3; clone_size: many; d_call: .; cdr3_nt: TGCGCCAGCAGCCAAGTTCCGGGCTCTGGGGCCAACGTCCTGACTTTC; cdr3_aa: CASSQVPGSGANVLTF
j_call: TRBJ2-7; v_call: TRBV7-9; clone_size: few; d_call: TRBD2; cdr3_nt: TGTGCCAGCAGCTTACCGGCTAGCGGGAGGCCTACCTACGAGCAGTACTTC; cdr3_aa: CASSLPASGRPTYEQYF
j_call: TRBJ2-7; v_call: TRBV6-5; clone_size: .; d_call: .; cdr3_nt: TGTGCCAGCAGTTACGGCCCCTGGGGCGAGCAGTACTTC; cdr3_aa: CASSYGPWGEQYF
j_call: TRBJ2-5; v_call: TRBV10-3; clone_size: few; d_call: .; cdr3_nt: TGTGCCATCAGGAACCAAGAGACCCAGTACTTC; cdr3_aa: CAIRNQETQYF
j_call: TRBJ2-7; v_call: TRBV5-1; clone_size: many; d_call: TRBD1; cdr3_nt: TGCGCCAGCAGCTCCGACGGACAGGGTGGTTCAGAGCAGTACTTC; cdr3_aa: CASSSDGQGGSEQYF
j_call: TRBJ2-7; v_call: TRBV10-3; clone_size: .; d_call: .; cdr3_nt: TGTGCCATCAGTGATGGTGCAGGAGAGGCCCAGTACTTC; cdr3_aa: CAISDGAGEAQYF
j_call: TRBJ2-5; v_call: TRBV9; clone_size: few; d_call: .; cdr3_nt: TGTGCCAGCAGCCGTGGGGAAGAGACCCAGTACTTC; cdr3_aa: CASSRGEETQYF
j_call: TRBJ1-1; v_call: TRBV9; clone_size: .; d_call: TRBD1; cdr3_nt: TGTGCCAGCAGCGTGACGGACAGGGTTGGCACTGAAGCTTTCTTT; cdr3_aa: CASSVTDRVGTEAFF
j_call: TRBJ1-2; v_call: TRBV20-1; clone_size: .; d_call: TRBD1; cdr3_nt: TGCAGTGCCTGGGGAGGGGGCTTAAACTATGGCTACACCTTC; cdr3_aa: CSAWGGGLNYGYTF
j_call: TRBJ1-4; v_call: TRBV20-1; clone_size: few; d_call: .; cdr3_nt: TGCAGTGCTAGAAAAGCGACAGCGCTCGGCGAAAAACTGTTTTTT; cdr3_aa: CSARKATALGEKLFF
j_call: TRBJ1-4; v_call: TRBV28; clone_size: few; d_call: .; cdr3_nt: TGTGCCAGCAGTTTATTGACCGGGGGGCGTGGAGAAAAACTGTTTTTT; cdr3_aa: CASSLLTGGRGEKLFF
j_call: TRBJ2-7; v_call: TRBV29-1; clone_size: many; d_call: .; cdr3_nt: TGCAGCGTAGCGGGACAGGTCTCCTACGAGCAGTACTTC; cdr3_aa: CSVAGQVSYEQYF
j_call: TRBJ2-5; v_call: TRBV15; clone_size: .; d_call: .; cdr3_nt: TGTGCCACCAGCAGAGTTGACCCATCGGAGACCCAGTACTTC; cdr3_aa: CATSRVDPSETQYF
j_call: TRBJ2-7; v_call: TRBV7-3; clone_size: .; d_call: .; cdr3_nt: TGTGCCAGCAGCTCCCGCGGGGTGCGCAATGATGAGCAGTACTTC; cdr3_aa: CASSSRGVRNDEQYF
j_call: TRBJ2-5; v_call: TRBV2; clone_size: few; d_call: .; cdr3_nt: TGTGCCACCACAGCAGGCGCGGTCGAGACCCAGTACTTC; cdr3_aa: CATTAGAVETQYF
j_call: TRBJ2-5; v_call: TRBV5-1; clone_size: .; d_call: .; cdr3_nt: TGCGCCAGCAGCGTCCGGGACACCGGGAGGACCCAGTACTTC; cdr3_aa: CASSVRDTGRTQYF
j_call: TRBJ1-2; v_call: TRBV4-2; clone_size: .; d_call: .; cdr3_nt: TGTGCCGGCAGCCAAGATATAGGGGCCCATGGCTACACCTTC; cdr3_aa: CAGSQDIGAHGYTF
j_call: TRBJ2-7; v_call: TRBV6-5; clone_size: .; d_call: .; cdr3_nt: TGTGCCAGCAGTTACTCGAGGGTGGGGGAGCAGTACTTC; cdr3_aa: CASSYSRVGEQYF
j_call: TRBJ2-4; v_call: TRBV29-1; clone_size: few; d_call: .; cdr3_nt: TGCAGCGGAGTTCTAGGGGTCATTCAGTACTTC; cdr3_aa: CSGVLGVIQYF
j_call: TRBJ2-7; v_call: TRBV7-2; clone_size: few; d_call: .; cdr3_nt: TGTGCCAGCAGCTCGAGCATGAGCTCCTACGAGCAGTACTTC; cdr3_aa: CASSSSMSSYEQYF
j_call: TRBJ2-4; v_call: TRBV6-2/TRBV6-3; clone_size: few; d_call: .; cdr3_nt: TGTGCCAGCAGTTACAACCGGGTCGGGAGAAAACAGGGGCAGTACTTC; cdr3_aa: CASSYNRVGRKQGQYF
j_call: TRBJ2-1; v_call: TRBV4-1; clone_size: few; d_call: .; cdr3_nt: TGCGCCAGCAGCCAGGATAGGCGGGTAGGGCAGTTCTTC; cdr3_aa: CASSQDRRVGQFF
j_call: TRBJ2-1; v_call: TRBV6-1; clone_size: .; d_call: .; cdr3_nt: TGTGCCAGCAGTGGGGCCTCCTACAATGAGCAGTTCTTC; cdr3_aa: CASSGASYNEQFF
j_call: TRBJ2-4; v_call: TRBV6-2/TRBV6-3; clone_size: .; d_call: TRBD2; cdr3_nt: TGTGCCAGCAGTTCCCCTAGCGGGACGGTGAGGGAGCAGTACTTC; cdr3_aa: CASSSPSGTVREQYF
j_call: TRBJ1-4; v_call: TRBV18; clone_size: .; d_call: .; cdr3_nt: TGTGCCAGCTCTCGGGGGGACGGAGAAAAACTGTTTTTT; cdr3_aa: CASSRGDGEKLFF
j_call: TRBJ2-1; v_call: TRBV29-1; clone_size: .; d_call: TRBD2; cdr3_nt: TGCAGCGCGTATAGCGGGAGAGGGGAGCAGTTCTTC; cdr3_aa: CSAYSGRGEQFF
j_call: TRBJ2-5; v_call: TRBV29-1; clone_size: .; d_call: TRBD1; cdr3_nt: TGCAGCGTTGTTCACAGGGGGCTAGGAGAGACCCAGTACTTC; cdr3_aa: CSVVHRGLGETQYF
j_call: TRBJ2-7; v_call: TRBV20-1; clone_size: few; d_call: .; cdr3_nt: TGCAGTGGCGAGGGTATCTCCTACGAGCAGTACTTC; cdr3_aa: CSGEGISYEQYF
j_call: TRBJ2-1; v_call: TRBV4-3; clone_size: .; d_call: TRBD2; cdr3_nt: TGCGCCAGCAGCCAAGATGCTAGCGGGAGTGTCAATGAGCAGTTCTTC; cdr3_aa: CASSQDASGSVNEQFF
j_call: TRBJ2-1; v_call: TRBV12-3/TRBV12-4; clone_size: .; d_call: .; cdr3_nt: TGTGCCAGCAGTGCCAGACTGCCTTCCTACAATGAGCAGTTCTTC; cdr3_aa: CASSARLPSYNEQFF
j_call: TRBJ1-2; v_call: TRBV29-1; clone_size: .; d_call: .; cdr3_nt: TGCAGCGTTGAGTTGACGGGGGTGGGCTACACCTTC; cdr3_aa: CSVELTGVGYTF
j_call: TRBJ2-5; v_call: TRBV4-1; clone_size: .; d_call: .; cdr3_nt: TGCGCCAGCGGACCTTTTCGTGGCTCCTACAATGAGCAGTACTTC; cdr3_aa: CASGPFRGSYNEQYF